These T cell receptor beta chains were read from a single sample in a study of regulatory T cells in long-lasting Graves disease. MiXCR, run by TCRdb on the multiplex PCR reads, gives a single entry per CDR3 protein. The sample holds approximately 400,000 distinct CDR3 sequences, 15% seen once. This same sample was also part of a study on T cells in Graves' hyperthyroidism and ophthalmopathy.

Here the sequenced sample was peripheral blood mononuclear cells (PBMCs), taken at new diagnosis, from a patient treated with antithyroid drugs. These receptors were taken from a woman in her 30s with Graves disease. Both conserved end residues are part of each CDR3. The D gene is left open where the match is weak. The size entry is marked missing in some rows and otherwise reads once, few, many or a size class.

clone size	V gene	D gene	J gene	CDR3 DNA	CDR3 protein
many	TRBV7-9	NA	TRBJ2-5	TGTGCCAGCAGCCTTAATCGAGACACCAGCAGGGTGCCCGAGACCCAGTACTTC	CASSLNRDTSRVPETQYF
many	TRBV10-1	TRBD2	TRBJ2-1	TGCGCCAGCAGCGAAACTAGCGGGAGGGCCGATGAGCAGTTCTTC	CASSETSGRADEQFF
many	TRBV12-3/TRBV12-4	NA	TRBJ2-2	TGTGCCAGCAAATGGGGGACGAACACCGGGGAGCTGTTTTTT	CASKWGTNTGELFF
many	TRBV19	NA	TRBJ2-3	TGTGCCAGTTCAAGAGCGAGCACAGATACGCAGTATTTT	CASSRASTDTQYF
many	TRBV15	NA	TRBJ2-2	TGTGCCACCAGCAGAGGGGTGGAAATAAACACCGGGGAGCTGTTTTTT	CATSRGVEINTGELFF
NA	TRBV6-5	NA	TRBJ1-5	TGTGCCAGCAGTTATTCGGGGCTTAGCAATCAGCCCCAGCATTTT	CASSYSGLSNQPQHF
few	TRBV14	NA	TRBJ2-5	TGTGCCAGCAGCCACCTACTAGGCCCGGTTCTAGAGACCCAGTACTTC	CASSHLLGPVLETQYF
NA	TRBV9	TRBD1	TRBJ1-1	TGTGCCAGCAGCGCACGACAGGGAACTGAAGCTTTCTTT	CASSARQGTEAFF
NA	TRBV6-1	NA	TRBJ1-3	TGTGCCAGCAGATCAGCAGGGTTTTCCTCTGGAAACACCATATATTTT	CASRSAGFSSGNTIYF
many	TRBV30	NA	TRBJ1-5	TGTGCCTGGAATGGCTGGGGGGGTAGCAATCAGCCCCAGCATTTT	CAWNGWGGSNQPQHF